This T cell receptor beta chain was profiled in a study of CD8 T cells in Susac syndrome (dated 2019 in TCRdb). A note on the overall study: Repertoire sequencing was used to test whether CD8+ T cell activation and differentiation in Susac syndrome was antigen driven. Clonality of the CD8+ T cell repertoire was compared between over 10 healthy donors, roughly 14 Susac syndrome patients and some 15 multiple sclerosis patients.

Peripheral blood CD8+ and CD4+ T cells from healthy donors, Susac syndrome patients and multiple sclerosis patients were profiled by high-throughput TCR beta sequencing. The multiple sclerosis controls were treatment-naive patients whose relapsing-remitting disease, either stable or active, fulfilled the revised McDonald criteria. CD8+ TEMRA cells were enriched by FACS, while bulk CD8+ and CD4+ T cells were purified by magnetic negative isolation. Blood was collected in EDTA tubes and processed within 24 hours, with PBMCs isolated through density gradient centrifugation. PBMCs intended for TCR sequencing were cryopreserved in liquid nitrogen and thawed later in a water bath at 37 degrees C. A purity of at least 90% was achieved for sorted or isolated CD4+, CD8+ and CD8+ TEMRA cells. RNA was extracted using the RNeasy kit, and about 0.5 to 1 ug of the RNA was reverse transcribed with random hexamers. The immunoSEQ multiplex PCR assay, which covers 54 Vbeta and 13 Jbeta segments, was used to amplify TCR beta CDR3 regions. Bias from PCR amplification was corrected by using a synthetic template baseline for primer optimization and for computational correction. The authors processed their data as follows. Reads were annotated to V, D and J genes according to IMGT and were analyzed with immunoSEQ Analyzer, with only productive sequences retained. Clonality was computed as one minus Shannon entropy normalized by log2 of the number of productive unique sequences. For each patient and control, public and private clones were evaluated within the 100 most prevalent clones. A clone was defined as Susac-specific if it was absent from the healthy and MS cohorts, from roughly 1,000 published viral clones and from other ImmuneACCESS disease sequences. The raw public reads went through TCRdb reprocessing: fastp at Q25, MiXCR clone calling, in-frame beta chains kept. Here each entry gathers all rows of one CDR3 protein and keeps the most common genes and DNA. The V and J calls here are based on TCRdb, not the publication. Recorded for this sample are 65,000 to 90,000 distinct CDR3 sequences; approximately 95% of them occurred a single time. The ten largest clones add up to roughly 0.4% of the sample.

On this clonotype itself: Its antigen is not yet known. Within one base of it there is no much larger clone, and no base qualities were kept.

Findings and caveats that apply to the study as a whole: The number of individuals in the TCR sequencing and HLA analysis was recognized as being relatively small.

The CDR3 holds 15 amino acids from the cysteine to the phenylalanine. Only CDR3 DNA is held: 45 bases, read in frame from base 1. Relative to germline, V is 2 bases shorter and J is 0 bases shorter, with 14 bases between their ends. The germline V gene (reference sequence) yields GTSNPN for CDR1 and SVGIG for CDR2. The sequence came from a human donor with multiple sclerosis. The sequencing input was CD8+ T cells from PBMCs. Recombination joined TRBV30 with TRBJ2-7; the D region possibly corresponds to TRBD1 (6 bases align). The CDR3 sequence is CAWSPGVSSSYEQYF. The DNA sequence follows: TGTGCCTGGAGTCCAGGGGTCTCGAGCTCCTACGAGCAGTACTTC.